This T cell receptor beta chain was captured by sequencing in a study of cytomegalovirus exposure and HLA in healthy donors. Study-level findings and limits: Later, an analysis showed that TCR beta chains associated with HLA were more clonally expanded than others that were equally common.

Both 60 Vbeta primers and 13 Jbeta primers went into the PCR. Authors' methods: Later, an analysis found roughly 80 million unique TCR beta chains, and around 12 million of these were shared. Assay used: immunoSEQ multiplex PCR; TCRdb lists only in-frame clones, some missing. That table furnishes V, J and clone size, whereas the DNA furnished D and trimming. The sample has some 90,000 clones; 65% to 85% are singletons. This CDR3 is 12 amino acids long. V lost 0 bases and J lost 8, with 6 bases in between. Germline CDR1 and CDR2: SGHRS and YFSETQ. As for this clone: Its antigen remains unidentified.

The sequence came from a man aged 30 to 39 in good health and CMV-seronegative. The rearrangement joins TRBV5-1 to TRBJ2-1, with D perhaps TRBD2 (5 bases). The source material was PBMCs. As DNA, the CDR3 is TGCGCCAGCAGCTTGGCGGAGGATGAGCAGTTCTTC. Translated, it gives CASSLAEDEQFF.